This T cell receptor beta chain was documented in a study of blood T cell repertoires in COVID-19. Turning to the study itself: Samples came from the United States, Italy and Spain, spanning acute and convalescent COVID-19.

As handled by the study authors: Scientists estimated how many nucleated cells there were by amplifying reference gene primers. Here immunoSEQ multiplex PCR was the method, and the copy in TCRdb shows in-frame clones only, minus some. Clone size and the V and J calls come from that table; the DNA yielded D and trimming. Of around 180,000 clones listed, 70% to 90% are singletons. The sequencing sample was made of peripheral blood. This TCR was sampled from a man between 65 and 80 years old with active or convalescent COVID-19.

CDR3 in DNA: TGTGCCAGCAGCTTCGCAGGGGACACTGAAGCTTTCTTT. This codes for CASSFAGDTEAFF. The chain recombines TRBV5-6 with TRBJ1-1, with D maybe TRBD1 (6 bases). Germline CDR1 and CDR2: SGHDT and YYEEEE. The CDR3 totals 13 residues. Trimming removed 2 bases at V and 3 bases at J, with 8 bases between.